The present T cell receptor (beta chain) was sequenced within a study of blood T cell repertoires in COVID-19. Those enrolled, adults aged about 18 to 89 years, came from about two dozen US areas. V gave up 4 bases and J gave up 2 bases; unmatched junction bases: 4. Germline CDR1 is WNHNN and CDR2 is SYGVQD (reference sequence). The CDR3 runs 15 residues. A single count supports this clone. Authors' methods: Amplification from reference gene primers served as the basis for estimated nucleated cell counts. Profiling relied on immunoSEQ multiplex PCR, and the TCRdb table lists in-frame clones only, not all of them. V and J calls and clone size follow that table, whereas D and trimming were derived from the DNA. The profile shows 350,000 to 500,000 clones, more than 70% of them singletons.

The sequencing input was PBMCs or T cells enriched from blood (not recorded which). This clonotype was sampled from a woman younger than 30 who had been exposed to COVID-19. The chain is built from TRBV10-1 and TRBJ2-5, with 10 positions matching TRBD2. In DNA form, the CDR3 reads TGCGCCAGCAGTGTGGTAGCGGGAGGACAAGAGACCCAGTACTTC. As protein: CASSVVAGGQETQYF.